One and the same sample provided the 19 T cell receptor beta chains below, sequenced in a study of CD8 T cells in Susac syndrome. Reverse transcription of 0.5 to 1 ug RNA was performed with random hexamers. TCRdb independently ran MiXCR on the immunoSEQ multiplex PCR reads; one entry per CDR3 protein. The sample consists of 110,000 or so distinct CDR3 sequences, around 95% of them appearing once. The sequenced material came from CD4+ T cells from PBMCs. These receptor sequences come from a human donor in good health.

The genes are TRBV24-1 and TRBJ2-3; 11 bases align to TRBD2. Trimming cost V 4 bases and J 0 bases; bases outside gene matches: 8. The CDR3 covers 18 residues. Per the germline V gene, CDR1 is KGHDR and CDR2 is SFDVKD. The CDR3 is CATSERGLAGGSTDTQYF. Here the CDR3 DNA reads TGTGCCACCAGTGAAAGGGGTCTAGCGGGAGGCAGCACAGATACGCAGTATTTT.

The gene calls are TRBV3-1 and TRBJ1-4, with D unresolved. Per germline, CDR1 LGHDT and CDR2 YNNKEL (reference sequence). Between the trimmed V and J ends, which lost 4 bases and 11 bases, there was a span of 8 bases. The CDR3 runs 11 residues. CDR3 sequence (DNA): TGTGCCAGCAGCCTAGACGCCAAACTGTTTTTT. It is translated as CASSLDAKLFF.

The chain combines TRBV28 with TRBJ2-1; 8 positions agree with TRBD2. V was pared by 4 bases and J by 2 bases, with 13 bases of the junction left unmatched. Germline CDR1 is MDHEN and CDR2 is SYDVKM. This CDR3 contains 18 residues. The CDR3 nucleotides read TGTGCCAGCAGTTCCTTGAGCGGGAGAAGTAGCCCCTACAATGAGCAGTTCTTC. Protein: CASSSLSGRSSPYNEQFF.

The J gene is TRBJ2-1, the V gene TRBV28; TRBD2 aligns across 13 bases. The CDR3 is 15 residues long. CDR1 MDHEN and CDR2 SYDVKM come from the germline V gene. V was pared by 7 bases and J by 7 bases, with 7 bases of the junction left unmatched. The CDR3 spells CASTSLAGGRNEQFF. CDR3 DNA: TGTGCCAGCACATCACTAGCGGGAGGGAGGAATGAGCAGTTCTTC.

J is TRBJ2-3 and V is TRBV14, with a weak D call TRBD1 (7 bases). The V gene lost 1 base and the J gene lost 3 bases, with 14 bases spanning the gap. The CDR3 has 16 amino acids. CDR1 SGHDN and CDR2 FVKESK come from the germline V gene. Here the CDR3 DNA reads TGTGCCAGCAGCCAAGCAGGGGGGTTCGGTACAGATACGCAGTATTTT. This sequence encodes CASSQAGGFGTDTQYF.

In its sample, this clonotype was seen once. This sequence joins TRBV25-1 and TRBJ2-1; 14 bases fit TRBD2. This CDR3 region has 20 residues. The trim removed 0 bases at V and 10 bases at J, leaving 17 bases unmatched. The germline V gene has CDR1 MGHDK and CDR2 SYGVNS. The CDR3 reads CASSEYGHFGTSGSGDEQFF. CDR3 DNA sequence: TGTGCCAGCAGTGAATATGGCCACTTTGGGACTAGCGGGAGTGGGGACGAGCAGTTCTTC.

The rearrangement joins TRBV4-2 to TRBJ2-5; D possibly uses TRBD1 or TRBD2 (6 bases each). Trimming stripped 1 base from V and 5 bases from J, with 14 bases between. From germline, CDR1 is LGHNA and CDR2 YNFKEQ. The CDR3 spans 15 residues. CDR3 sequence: CASSQVRGGYETQYF. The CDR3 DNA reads TGTGCCAGCAGCCAAGTGAGAGGGGGGTACGAGACCCAGTACTTC.

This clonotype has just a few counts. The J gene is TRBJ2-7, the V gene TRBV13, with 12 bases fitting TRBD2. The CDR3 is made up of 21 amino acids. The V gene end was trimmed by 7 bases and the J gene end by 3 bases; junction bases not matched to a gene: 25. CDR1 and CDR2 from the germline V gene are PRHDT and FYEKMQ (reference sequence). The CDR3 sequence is CASIPQLPSSGRGVPHYEQYF. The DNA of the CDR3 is TGTGCCAGCATCCCCCAACTCCCATCTAGCGGGAGGGGAGTACCACACTACGAGCAGTACTTC.

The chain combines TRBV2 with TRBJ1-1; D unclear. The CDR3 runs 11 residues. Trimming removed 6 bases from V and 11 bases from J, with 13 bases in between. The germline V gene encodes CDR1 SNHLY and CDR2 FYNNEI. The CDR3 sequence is CASRPDGEAFF. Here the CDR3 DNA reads TGTGCCAGCAGACCGGACGGGGAGGCTTTCTTT. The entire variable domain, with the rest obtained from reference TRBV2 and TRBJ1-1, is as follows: EPEVTQTPSHQVTQMGQEVILRCVPISNHLYFYWYRQILGQKVEFLVSFYNNEISEKSEIFDDQFSVERPDGSNFTLKIRSTKLEDSAMYFCASRPDGEAFFGQGTRLTVV.

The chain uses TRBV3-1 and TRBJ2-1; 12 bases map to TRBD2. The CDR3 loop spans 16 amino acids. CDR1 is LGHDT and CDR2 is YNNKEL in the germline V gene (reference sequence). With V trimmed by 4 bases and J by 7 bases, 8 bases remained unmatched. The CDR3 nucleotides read TGTGCCAGCAGCCTATGGACTAGCGGGAATCTAAATGAGCAGTTCTTC. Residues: CASSLWTSGNLNEQFF.

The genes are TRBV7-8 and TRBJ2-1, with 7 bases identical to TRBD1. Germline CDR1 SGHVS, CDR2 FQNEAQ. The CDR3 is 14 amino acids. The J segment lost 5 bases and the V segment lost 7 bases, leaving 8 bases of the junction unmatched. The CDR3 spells CASTHYRGNNEQFF. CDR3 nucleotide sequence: TGTGCCAGCACTCACTACAGGGGAAACAATGAGCAGTTCTTC.

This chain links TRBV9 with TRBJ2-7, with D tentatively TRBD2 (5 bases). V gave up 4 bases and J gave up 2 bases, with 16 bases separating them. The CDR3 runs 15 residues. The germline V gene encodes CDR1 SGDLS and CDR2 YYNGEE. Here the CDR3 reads CASSPGGPKTYEQYF. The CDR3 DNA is TGTGCCAGCAGCCCCGGAGGACCTAAAACCTACGAGCAGTACTTC.

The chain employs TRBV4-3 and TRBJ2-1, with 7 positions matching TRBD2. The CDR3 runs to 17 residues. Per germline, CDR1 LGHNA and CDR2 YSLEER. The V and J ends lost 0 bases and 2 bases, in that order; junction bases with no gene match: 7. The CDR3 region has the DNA TGCGCCAGCAGCCAAGAACCTGCAGGGAGGGCCTACAATGAGCAGTTCTTC. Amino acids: CASSQEPAGRAYNEQFF.

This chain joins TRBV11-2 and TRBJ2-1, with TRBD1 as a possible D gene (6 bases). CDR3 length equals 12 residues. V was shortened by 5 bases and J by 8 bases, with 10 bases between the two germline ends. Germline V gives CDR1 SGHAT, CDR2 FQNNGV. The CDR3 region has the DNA TGTGCCAGCAGCCGTTACAGGGATGAGCAGTTCTTC. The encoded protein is CASSRYRDEQFF.

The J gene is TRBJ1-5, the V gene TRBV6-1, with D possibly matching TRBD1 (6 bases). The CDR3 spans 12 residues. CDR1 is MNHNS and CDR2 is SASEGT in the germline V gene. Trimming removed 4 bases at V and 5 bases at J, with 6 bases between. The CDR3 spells CASSAGDQPQHF. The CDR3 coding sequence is TGTGCCAGCAGTGCAGGGGATCAGCCCCAGCATTTT.

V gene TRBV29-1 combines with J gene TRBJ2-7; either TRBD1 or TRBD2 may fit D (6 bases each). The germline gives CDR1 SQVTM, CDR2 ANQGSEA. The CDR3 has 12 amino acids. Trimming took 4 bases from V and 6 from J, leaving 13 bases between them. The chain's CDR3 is CSVGLGGIEQYF. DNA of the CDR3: TGCAGCGTTGGGCTAGGGGGGATCGAGCAGTACTTC.

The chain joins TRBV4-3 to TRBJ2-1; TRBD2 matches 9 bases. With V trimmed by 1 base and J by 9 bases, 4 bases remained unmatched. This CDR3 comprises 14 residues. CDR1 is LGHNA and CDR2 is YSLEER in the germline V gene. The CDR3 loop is CASSQVSSGIEQFF. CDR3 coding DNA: TGCGCCAGCAGCCAAGTCTCTAGCGGGATTGAGCAGTTCTTC.

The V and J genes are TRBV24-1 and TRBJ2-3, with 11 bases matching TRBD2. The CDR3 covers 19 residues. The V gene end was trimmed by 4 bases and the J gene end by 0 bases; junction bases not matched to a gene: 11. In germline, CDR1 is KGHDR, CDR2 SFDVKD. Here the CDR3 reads CATSDPLPGLAESTDTQYF. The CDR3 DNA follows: TGTGCCACCAGTGACCCCCTCCCGGGACTAGCGGAAAGCACAGATACGCAGTATTTT.

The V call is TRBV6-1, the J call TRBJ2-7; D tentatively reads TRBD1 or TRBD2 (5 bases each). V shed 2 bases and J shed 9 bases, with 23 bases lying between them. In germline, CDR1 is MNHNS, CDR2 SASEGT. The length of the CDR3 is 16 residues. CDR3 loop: CASSEPGAVLLDGQYF. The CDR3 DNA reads TGTGCCAGCAGTGAACCCGGGGCCGTCCTTTTAGACGGGCAGTACTTC.